These 25 T cell receptor beta chains share one sample of origin, sequenced in a study of T cell responses to AZD1222 COVID-19 vaccine. Measured with immunoSEQ multiplex PCR; TCRdb has only the in-frame clones, and not every one. The repertoire has under 95,000 clones, about 92% of them found once; the top ten carry around 3%. Sequencing was performed on peripheral blood, taken on day 0 of AZD1222 vaccination. The receptors originated from an adult in good health.

The J gene is TRBJ1-1, the V gene TRBV28, with D possibly TRBD1 on 6 matching bases. The V gene's germline CDR1 is MDHEN and CDR2 SYDVKM. The CDR3 consists of 13 residues. Deletions cut 10 bases from V and 1 base from J, with 13 bases between. CDR3 in DNA: TGTGCCACCTTTACGACAGGGAACACTGAAGCTTTCTTT. Residues: CATFTTGNTEAFF.

The gene calls are TRBV28 and TRBJ1-4; D is unclear. V lost 3 bases, J lost 5 bases, and 10 bases lay in between. Per the germline V gene, CDR1 is MDHEN and CDR2 is SYDVKM. This CDR3 is 14 amino acids long. The DNA for the CDR3 is TGTGCCAGCAGTTTTGGGCTGACGAATGAAAAACTGTTTTTT. Protein product: CASSFGLTNEKLFF.

The rearrangement links TRBV28 to TRBJ2-1; D is unclear. The CDR3 contains 15 residues. In germline, CDR1 is MDHEN, CDR2 SYDVKM. Trimming removed 3 bases from V and 1 base from J, with 10 bases in between. The CDR3 DNA reads TGTGCCAGCAGTTTGCGGCAGGCTTCCTACAATGAGCAGTTCTTC. Encoded protein: CASSLRQASYNEQFF.

V usage is TRBV27 and J usage is TRBJ2-1, with 10 bases lining up with TRBD2. In germline, CDR1 is MNHEY, CDR2 SMNVEV (reference sequence). There are 14 residues in the CDR3. V lost 4 bases to trimming and J lost 10 bases; unmatched junction nucleotides: 7. CDR3 region: CASSWGLASGEQFF. The CDR3 nucleotides read TGTGCCAGCAGTTGGGGACTAGCGTCAGGCGAGCAGTTCTTC.

This rearrangement joins TRBV6-5 to TRBJ1-1, with D hard to call. CDR1 is MNHEY and CDR2 is SVGAGI in the germline V gene. CDR3 size: 14 residues. Trimming removed 2 bases from V and 1 base from J, with 8 bases in between. The CDR3 loop is CASSYGRANTEAFF. The CDR3 DNA sequence: TGTGCCAGCAGTTACGGGCGGGCGAACACTGAAGCTTTCTTT.

The J gene is TRBJ2-3, the V gene TRBV6-5; weak D call: TRBD2 (6 bases). Trimming stripped 0 bases from V and 3 bases from J, with 13 bases between. This CDR3 is 16 amino acids long. Germline CDR1 MNHEY, CDR2 SVGAGI. CDR3 sequence: CASSYSGGVGTDTQYF. The CDR3 bases are TGTGCCAGCAGTTACTCGGGGGGTGTCGGGACAGATACGCAGTATTTT.

The chain carries TRBV11-2 and TRBJ2-5; no reliable D call. V gave up 7 bases and J gave up 6 bases, with 12 bases separating them. The germline V gene has CDR1 SGHAT and CDR2 FQNNGV. CDR3 size: 12 residues. The CDR3 spells CASTESLKTQYF. CDR3 nucleotides: TGTGCCAGCACCGAGAGCCTAAAGACCCAGTACTTC.

A single count supports this clone. The chain uses TRBV27 and TRBJ1-6; tentative D call: TRBD1 (5 bases). The germline gives CDR1 MNHEY, CDR2 SMNVEV (reference sequence). This CDR3 is 14 amino acids long. V shed 3 bases and J shed 7 bases, with 10 bases lying between them. The CDR3 loop is CASSFWGVNSPLHF. The CDR3 DNA reads TGTGCCAGCAGTTTTTGGGGGGTCAATTCACCCCTCCACTTT.

The V and J genes are TRBV6-5 and TRBJ1-1; D gene ambiguous. V was trimmed by 7 bases and J by 0 bases, leaving 3 bases between them. Germline-derived CDR1 and CDR2 are MNHEY and SVGAGI. The CDR3 contains 11 residues. The DNA for the CDR3 is TGTGCCAGCACGATGAACACTGAAGCTTTCTTT. Translation: CASTMNTEAFF.

J is TRBJ2-7 and V is TRBV30; TRBD2 might be the D (5 bases). Germline V gene data show CDR1 as GTSNPN and CDR2 as SVGIG (reference sequence). CDR3 length equals 15 residues. The germline V and J ends were trimmed by 2 bases and 0 bases, with 14 bases remaining between them. The CDR3: CAWSIGLAGSYEQYF. The DNA of the CDR3 is TGTGCCTGGAGTATTGGGCTAGCTGGCTCCTACGAGCAGTACTTC.

V usage is TRBV28 and J usage is TRBJ1-2; perhaps TRBD1 as D (6 bases). The CDR3 consists of 16 residues. Trimming pared 2 bases from V and 8 bases from J, leaving 21 bases between. Per germline, CDR1 MDHEN and CDR2 SYDVKM. The CDR3 nucleotides are TGTGCCAGCAGTTTAAAATCCGGACAGTTTAATGGGGGCTACACCTTC. It yields the protein CASSLKSGQFNGGYTF.

The chain uses TRBV2 and TRBJ2-3; 13 bases fit TRBD2. CDR3 length equals 15 residues. With V trimmed by 7 bases and J by 5 bases, 6 bases remained unmatched. Germline assignment: CDR1 SNHLY and CDR2 FYNNEI. The CDR3 region has the DNA TGTGCCAGCAAGTTCGGGACTAGCGGGAAAGATACGCAGTATTTT. This translates into CASKFGTSGKDTQYF.

The chain couples TRBV5-1 to TRBJ2-1; D is ambiguous. The CDR3 is 15 amino acids. Germline CDR1 reads SGHRS; CDR2 reads YFSETQ. Trimming left V 0 bases short and J 3 bases short, with 10 bases between. Written as DNA, the CDR3 is TGCGCCAGCAGCTTGGCCTCCCATTTCTACAATGAGCAGTTCTTC. As protein: CASSLASHFYNEQFF.

V gene TRBV6-5 combines with J gene TRBJ1-2, with unresolved D. V was cut by 0 bases and J by 3 bases, with 8 bases left in between. There are 14 residues in the CDR3. Germline-derived CDR1 and CDR2 are MNHEY and SVGAGI. CDR3 protein: CASSYSKQHYGYTF. The CDR3 coding sequence is TGTGCCAGCAGTTACTCGAAACAGCACTATGGCTACACCTTC.

V usage is TRBV7-9 and J usage is TRBJ2-5, with 8 bases aligning to TRBD2. The length of the CDR3 is 14 residues. Losses at the gene ends were 2 bases for V and 4 bases for J; bases not matched to a gene: 3. Germline loops: CDR1 SEHNR, CDR2 FQNEAQ (reference sequence). This CDR3 is CASSLSGLGETQYF. As DNA, the CDR3 is TGTGCCAGCAGCTTATCGGGACTAGGAGAGACCCAGTACTTC.

A few counts support this clone. The chain links TRBV2 to TRBJ2-7; 10 bases align to TRBD1. The trim removed 7 bases at V and 0 bases at J, leaving 12 bases unmatched. The CDR3 totals 17 residues. Germline loops: CDR1 SNHLY, CDR2 FYNNEI. The chain's CDR3 is CASIPGQGSTSSYEQYF. CDR3 in DNA: TGTGCCAGCATTCCGGGACAGGGGTCTACTAGCTCCTACGAGCAGTACTTC.

V gene TRBV5-8 combines with J gene TRBJ2-4; the match to TRBD1 covers 8 bases. Germline trimming cut 6 bases from V and 5 bases from J; bases unmatched to any gene: 7. The CDR3 loop spans 14 amino acids. Per germline, CDR1 SGHTS and CDR2 YDEGEE. The CDR3, as DNA: TGTGCCAGCACCACACGGACAGGGCAAAACATTCAGTACTTC. This gives the protein CASTTRTGQNIQYF.

The chain recombines TRBV18 with TRBJ2-3; TRBD1 agrees at 11 bases. Germline CDR1 is KGHSH and CDR2 is LQKENI. There are 15 residues in the CDR3. With V trimmed by 3 bases and J by 2 bases, 1 base remained unmatched. The CDR3 loop is CASSPGQGVTDTQYF. CDR3 sequence (DNA): TGTGCCAGCTCACCGGGACAGGGGGTCACAGATACGCAGTATTTT.

V usage is TRBV29-1 and J usage is TRBJ1-1; unclear D gene. The CDR3 sequence is 14 residues long. Between the trimmed V and J ends, which lost 4 bases and 0 bases, there was a span of 12 bases. CDR1 is SQVTM and CDR2 is ANQGSEA in the germline V gene. The DNA for the CDR3 is TGCAGCGTTGGATTTGAGGGCCTGAACACTGAAGCTTTCTTT. Protein product: CSVGFEGLNTEAFF.

The chain has TRBV10-3 and TRBJ1-2; D not resolved. This CDR3 region has 12 residues. V was clipped by 4 bases and J by 8 bases, with 11 bases between them. CDR1 is ENHRY, CDR2 SYGVKD, per germline. Written as DNA, the CDR3 is TGTGCCATCAGTGGGGGATTATACGGCTACACCTTC. It translates to CAISGGLYGYTF.

This rearrangement joins TRBV7-8 to TRBJ1-5, with D possibly being TRBD1 (6 bases). Germline assignment: CDR1 SGHVS and CDR2 FQNEAQ. The CDR3 has 16 amino acids. V lost 4 bases and J 4 bases, leaving 17 bases between the germline ends. The CDR3 nucleotides are TGTGCCAGCAGCTCCGAGGCAGGGGATAGGAATCAGCCCCAGCATTTT. It yields the protein CASSSEAGDRNQPQHF.

The V call is TRBV6-1, the J call TRBJ2-7; 8 bases agree with TRBD1. Germline CDR1 reads MNHNS; CDR2 reads SASEGT. Germline trimming cut 4 bases from V and 4 bases from J; bases unmatched to any gene: 12. CDR3 length equals 16 residues. The CDR3: CASSASRTGSRYEQYF. The CDR3 nucleotides read TGTGCCAGCAGTGCCTCCCGGACAGGGAGTAGGTACGAGCAGTACTTC.

This clone has only one observation. V usage is TRBV6-1 and J usage is TRBJ2-3; D possibly uses TRBD1 or TRBD2 (6 bases each). Per the germline V gene, CDR1 is MNHNS and CDR2 is SASEGT. The CDR3 length is 15 residues. The germline V and J ends were trimmed by 2 bases and 1 base, with 10 bases remaining between them. CDR3 region: CASSEPGARTDTQYF. DNA for the CDR3: TGTGCCAGCAGTGAACCGGGGGCCCGCACAGATACGCAGTATTTT.

The rearrangement joins TRBV10-1 to TRBJ2-2; 9 bases are a match to TRBD1. The CDR3 has 15 amino acids. Per germline, CDR1 WNHNN and CDR2 SYGVQD (reference sequence). Trimming at V came to 4 bases and at J to 2 bases, leaving 2 bases not matched to a gene. CDR3 sequence (DNA): TGCGCCAGCAGTGCGGGACAGGGAAACACCGGGGAGCTGTTTTTT. Its protein is CASSAGQGNTGELFF.

V and J are TRBV12-3 or TRBV12-4 and TRBJ1-1, with D perhaps TRBD1 (5 bases). Trimming removed 6 bases at V and 7 bases at J, with 9 bases between. The CDR3 runs to 11 residues. The CDR3 protein is CASRFTGEAFF. Here the CDR3 DNA reads TGTGCCAGCAGATTTACAGGTGAAGCTTTCTTT.